The next 12 T cell receptor beta chains were all read from a single sample in a study of T cells in Graves' hyperthyroidism and ophthalmopathy. Researchers took RNA transcripts and amplified the TCR beta CDR3 regions from them. The HTBI set primed first-round TCR CDR3 RT-PCR. Each CDR3 protein is one row after TCRdb ran MiXCR on the multiplex PCR reads. This sample has about 380,000 distinct CDR3 sequences; approximately 14% occur once, and the top ten carry roughly 21%. Sample: blood. The receptors were sampled from a woman aged 25 to 39 with Graves' ophthalmopathy.

This clonotype was recorded at least ten times. V is TRBV5-6 and J is TRBJ2-3, with TRBD2 as a possible D gene (6 bases). With 3 bases removed from V and 0 bases from J, the gap between germline ends came to 14 bases. The CDR3 contains 16 residues. CDR1 SGHDT and CDR2 YYEEEE come from the germline V gene. CDR3 DNA sequence: TGTGCCAGCAGCTATGGTTCCGGGGGTAGCACAGATACGCAGTATTTT. Translating gives CASSYGSGGSTDTQYF.

Many counts were recorded for this clonotype. This chain links TRBV7-8 with TRBJ1-4; D is undetermined. The CDR3 is 17 amino acids. V lost 2 bases, J lost 2 bases, and 15 bases lay in between. Germline loops: CDR1 SGHVS, CDR2 FQNEAQ. CDR3 amino acids: CASSLSHIGLTNEKLFF. For the CDR3, the DNA is TGTGCCAGCAGCTTATCTCATATAGGACTCACTAATGAAAAACTGTTTTTT.

For this clonotype: A much larger clone sits a single nucleotide away, making a read error possible. V and J are TRBV7-9 and TRBJ2-5; D possibly corresponds to TRBD1 (6 bases). The length of the CDR3 is 16 residues. Germline V gene sequence: CDR1 SEHNR, CDR2 FQNEAQ (reference sequence). The CDR3 region is CASSPLRTVRKEAQYF. As DNA, the CDR3 is TGTGCCAGCAGCCCCTTAAGGACAGTACGAAAAGAGGCCCAGTACTTC.

This clonotype was seen repeatedly, ten times or more. The chain recombines TRBV20-1 with TRBJ1-1; D not resolved. Germline V gene lookup returns CDR1 DFQATT and CDR2 SNEGSKA (reference sequence). Trimming left V 1 base short and J 2 bases short, with 11 bases between. CDR3 length equals 14 residues. CDR3 DNA: TGCAGTGCTAGAGCGGGCAGTTTAAACACTGAAGCTTTCTTT. Amino acids: CSARAGSLNTEAFF.

This clonotype was seen at least ten times. The J gene is TRBJ2-2, the V gene TRBV5-1; 13 bases fit TRBD2. The CDR3 is made up of 15 amino acids. The J segment lost 5 bases and the V segment lost 5 bases, leaving 3 bases of the junction unmatched. CDR1 and CDR2 from the germline V gene are SGHRS and YFSETQ. The CDR3 loop reads CASSGLAGETGELFF. The DNA for the CDR3 is TGCGCCAGCAGTGGACTAGCGGGGGAGACCGGGGAGCTGTTTTTT. The whole variable domain, filled in from reference TRBV5-1 and TRBJ2-2, reads KAGVTQTPRYLIKTRGQQVTLSCSPISGHRSVSWYQQTPGQGLQFLFEYFSETQRNKGNFPGRFSGRQFSNSRSEMNVSTLELGDSALYLCASSGLAGETGELFFGEGSRLTVL.

This clonotype was observed at least ten times. The chain couples TRBV7-8 to TRBJ1-4; 8 bases line up with TRBD1. This CDR3 region has 16 residues. From germline, CDR1 is SGHVS and CDR2 FQNEAQ. The trim removed 5 bases at V and 8 bases at J, leaving 13 bases unmatched. The CDR3 region has the DNA TGTGCCAGCAGCCTCAGTGGAGGACAGGGTTGGGAAAAACTGTTTTTT. It codes for CASSLSGGQGWEKLFF.

The V gene is TRBV20-1, the J gene TRBJ2-1, with D possibly matching TRBD2 (7 bases). CDR1 is DFQATT, CDR2 SNEGSKA, per germline (reference sequence). The CDR3 has 14 residues. V lost 6 bases and J 7 bases, leaving 19 bases between the germline ends. CDR3 amino acids: CSALDFGGPNEQFF. CDR3 nucleotides: TGCAGTGCGCTAGACTTCGGGGGGCCGAATGAGCAGTTCTTC.

This clonotype has ten or more counts. The chain uses TRBV28 and TRBJ2-1, with TRBD1 matching over 7 bases. Germline loops: CDR1 MDHEN, CDR2 SYDVKM. This CDR3 region has 13 residues. The V gene end was trimmed by 7 bases and the J gene end by 6 bases; junction bases not matched to a gene: 6. CDR3 in amino acids: CASKKRQGNEQFF. The CDR3 bases are TGTGCCAGCAAAAAAAGACAGGGCAATGAGCAGTTCTTC.

This clonotype was detected many times. The chain has TRBV4-1 and TRBJ2-5; perhaps TRBD2 as D (6 bases). CDR1 and CDR2 (germline): MGHRA, YSYEKL. The CDR3 is 13 amino acids. V gave up 2 bases and J gave up 5 bases, with 9 bases separating them. The CDR3 nucleotides read TGCGCCAGCAGCCAAATTGGGAGGGAGACCCAGTACTTC. Translating it yields CASSQIGRETQYF.

Many counts were recorded for this clonotype. V and J are TRBV3-1 and TRBJ2-7; D could derive from TRBD1 or TRBD2 (5 bases each). V shed 4 bases and J shed 3 bases, with 16 bases lying between them. This CDR3 is built from 15 residues. Germline-derived CDR1 and CDR2 are LGHDT and YNNKEL (reference sequence). CDR3 amino acids: CASSPTGPINYEQYF. The DNA for the CDR3 is TGTGCCAGCAGCCCGACGGGGCCGATCAACTACGAGCAGTACTTC.

Ten or more counts support this clonotype. The chain combines TRBV20-1 with TRBJ2-7, with 15 bases lining up with TRBD2. V trimming: 3 bases; J trimming: 3 bases; junction bases outside the gene matches: 3. This CDR3 is built from 15 residues. The germline gives CDR1 DFQATT, CDR2 SNEGSKA (reference sequence). The CDR3 loop is CSARGTSGGYYEQYF. The CDR3 coding sequence is TGCAGTGCTAGGGGGACTAGCGGGGGGTACTACGAGCAGTACTTC.

This clonotype appeared many times. This chain connects TRBV7-2 to TRBJ2-3, with D perhaps TRBD1 (6 bases). The CDR3 has 18 residues. CDR1 is SGHTA, CDR2 FQGNSA, per germline. V was pared by 1 base and J by 2 bases, with 19 bases between. CDR3 amino acids: CASSLVGRGFSYTDTQYF. CDR3 in DNA: TGTGCCAGCAGCTTAGTTGGCAGGGGATTTTCCTACACAGATACGCAGTATTTT.